This TCR beta chain originates from a study of control samples from healthy donors and cancer patients. Germline V gene sequence: CDR1 SGHTA, CDR2 FQGTGA. The trim removed 4 bases at V and 2 bases at J, leaving 6 bases unmatched. The CDR3 has 16 residues. Assay: immunoSEQ multiplex PCR; the TCRdb copy retains only in-frame clones and omits some. The sample shows some 130,000 clones, about nine tenths of them seen only once. The sequenced sample was blood. This chain links TRBV7-3 with TRBJ2-2; 8 bases match TRBD1. The source of this sequence is a man in his forties in good health. The CDR3 DNA reads as TGTGCCAGCAGCTCTGGGACAGGCACCAACACCGGGGAGCTGTTTTTT. The encoded protein is CASSSGTGTNTGELFF.